The text below deals with one T cell receptor beta chain. The antigen remains undetermined. This CDR3 has 16 amino acids. V lost 0 bases and J lost 9, with 16 bases in between. Germline V CDR1 and CDR2: SGHRS, YFSETQ. These data originate in a study of cytomegalovirus exposure and HLA in healthy donors. General observations from the study: In a later analysis, a genetic analysis reported fewer productive-TCR N-insertions in an Asian-associated ancestry cluster than the cohort average. Presence/absence comparisons presumed near-even sequencing depth among donors. In a later analysis, V- and J-gene trimming of beta chains associated with a DCLRE1C missense variant, replicated independently.

Regarding donors, all were healthy bone marrow donors. Primers for the PCR totalled 60 Vbeta and 13 Jbeta. Here immunoSEQ multiplex PCR was the method, and the copy in TCRdb shows in-frame clones only, minus some. The sample has around 130,000 clones. The sample comprised PBMCs. The clonotype comes from a middle-aged woman in good health and CMV-seronegative. The chain couples TRBV5-1 to TRBJ1-6; D may be TRBD1 (5 bases). CDR3 region: CASSLGRLTQGSPLHF. CDR3 bases: TGCGCCAGCAGCTTGGGAAGACTGACCCAGGGTTCACCCCTCCACTTT.